This T cell receptor (beta chain) derives from a study of control samples from healthy donors and cancer patients. The assay was immunoSEQ multiplex PCR, and TCRdb's table has in-frame clones only and misses some. This sample has 75,000 to 95,000 clones; approximately 93% occur once, and the top ten carry around 1.5%. The CDR3 covers 15 residues. Germline-derived CDR1 and CDR2 are GTSNPN and SVGIG (reference sequence). V gave up 2 bases and J gave up 5 bases, with 19 bases separating them. This receptor was obtained from a woman between 25 and 40 years old in good health. The sample was blood. This chain links TRBV30 with TRBJ2-7, with D tentatively TRBD1 (5 bases). The DNA for the CDR3 is TGTGCCTGGAGTTTGGGGCGGCTTAGGGGCAACGAGCAGTACTTC. Protein sequence: CAWSLGRLRGNEQYF. The entire variable domain, with the rest obtained from reference TRBV30 and TRBJ2-7, is as follows: SQTIHQWPATLVQPVGSPLSLECTVEGTSNPNLYWYRQAAGRGLQLLFYSVGIGQISSEVPQNLSASRPQDRQFILSSKKLLLSDSGFYLCAWSLGRLRGNEQYFGPGTRLTVT.